This passage covers 22 T cell receptor beta chains from one sample sequenced in a study of blood T cells in healthy people across ages. Next came a second PCR, run for roughly 7 to 12 cycles, which used a sample-barcoded 5' primer along with a J-beta primer mix. TCRdb fed the 5' RACE reads into MiXCR, producing one record per CDR3 protein. The data contain roughly 2 million distinct CDR3 sequences, less than 50% of them singletons. Sequencing was done on a sample of blood. The receptors were sampled from a woman aged 40 to 55 in good health.

The V call is TRBV6-5, the J call TRBJ1-1; D not resolved. Germline CDR1 reads MNHEY; CDR2 reads SVGAGI. The CDR3 runs to 14 residues. The V end was cut by 7 bases, the J end by 0 bases, with 12 bases between. The CDR3 DNA reads TGTGCCAGCAACGTTGGCCGCATGAACACTGAAGCTTTCTTT. Encoded protein: CASNVGRMNTEAFF.

V gene TRBV11-2 combines with J gene TRBJ2-3; 7 nucleotides match TRBD1. Germline V lookup: CDR1 SGHAT, CDR2 FQNNGV. The CDR3 is made up of 16 amino acids. The V gene end was trimmed by 3 bases and the J gene end by 5 bases; junction bases not matched to a gene: 11. CDR3 region: CASSFGADRVIDTQYF. The DNA for the CDR3 is TGTGCCAGCAGCTTTGGCGCCGACAGGGTAATAGATACGCAGTATTTT.

This chain uses TRBV7-2 with TRBJ2-5; 12 nucleotides line up with TRBD2. The CDR3 is 16 residues long. Germline V gene lookup returns CDR1 SGHTA and CDR2 FQGNSA. Losses at the gene ends were 5 bases for V and 1 base for J; bases not matched to a gene: 5. CDR3: CASSPGLAGSQETQYF. In DNA form, the CDR3 reads TGTGCCAGCAGCCCAGGACTAGCGGGGTCCCAAGAGACCCAGTACTTC.

This clonotype appeared a single time. V and J are TRBV6-2 or TRBV6-3 and TRBJ2-1; D unresolved. The end of the DNA is better explained by TRBJ2-7, so the J call may be wrong. Germline CDR1 MNHEY, CDR2 SVGEGT. The CDR3 is 14 amino acids. Here the CDR3 reads CASTDGKINNEQYF. CDR3 coding DNA: TGTGCCAGCACCGATGGGAAAATAAACAATGAGCAGTACTTC.

This chain joins TRBV18 and TRBJ2-7; 7 bases align to TRBD1. J lost 4 bases, V lost 2 bases, and 5 bases had no gene match. Germline V lookup: CDR1 KGHSH, CDR2 LQKENI. The CDR3 is 14 residues long. This CDR3 reads CASSPTTGVYEQYF. DNA for the CDR3: TGTGCCAGCTCACCAACTACAGGGGTATACGAGCAGTACTTC.

The chain employs TRBV27 and TRBJ1-2, with D unresolved. Germline V gives CDR1 MNHEY, CDR2 SMNVEV (reference sequence). V was shortened by 5 bases and J by 0 bases, with 16 bases between the two germline ends. The CDR3 contains 16 residues. The CDR3 nucleotides read TGTGCCAGCAGTCCCTCCCGACATGGAGCTAACTATGGCTACACCTTC. Encoded protein: CASSPSRHGANYGYTF.

The V gene is TRBV21-1, the J gene TRBJ2-3. TRBV21-1 is termed a pseudogene. This CDR3 spans 14 amino acids. The CDR3 DNA reads as TGTGCCAGCAGCGGGCTCAGAGGCACAGATACGCAGTATTTT. The encoded protein is CASSGLRGTDTQYF.

The chain recombines TRBV25-1 with TRBJ1-5; D gene uncertain. Germline V gene sequence: CDR1 MGHDK, CDR2 SYGVNS. Trimming removed 5 bases from V and 2 bases from J, with 10 bases in between. The CDR3 is 14 amino acids. The CDR3 nucleotides are TGTGCCAGCAGTCGAGGTGAGGGCAATCAGCCCCAGCATTTT. Translating it yields CASSRGEGNQPQHF.

The chain employs TRBV27 and TRBJ2-1, with TRBD1 matching over 7 bases. After removal of 0 bases from V and 6 bases from J, the junction contained 5 bases not matched to a gene. CDR1 MNHEY and CDR2 SMNVEV come from the germline V gene (reference sequence). The CDR3 loop spans 15 amino acids. In DNA, the CDR3 is TGTGCCAGCAGTTTATCTGAAGGGGGCCGCAATGAGCAGTTCTTC. It codes for CASSLSEGGRNEQFF.

About this clonotype: A read error may account for a junction end that differs from germline. V is TRBV14 and J is TRBJ1-2; no firm D call. Germline V lookup: CDR1 SGHDN, CDR2 FVKESK. The CDR3 consists of 13 residues. Here the CDR3 DNA reads TGTGCCAGCAGCCAAGTACACGGCTATGGCTACATCTTC. This gives the protein CASSQVHGYGYIF. The whole variable domain, filled in from reference TRBV14 and TRBJ1-2, reads EAGVTQFPSHSVIEKGQTVTLRCDPISGHDNLYWYRRVMGKEIKFLLHFVKESKQDESGMPNNRFLAERTGGTYSTLKVQPAELEDSGVYFCASSQVHGYGYIFGSGTRLTVV.

A few counts support this clonotype. The chain combines TRBV5-1 with TRBJ1-2, with 10 bases lining up with TRBD1. After removal of 0 bases from V and 6 bases from J, the junction contained 2 bases not matched to a gene. CDR1 and CDR2 (germline): SGHRS, YFSETQ. The CDR3 covers 14 residues. The CDR3 loop is CASSLEGTGDGYTF. DNA for the CDR3: TGCGCCAGCAGCTTGGAAGGGACAGGGGATGGCTACACCTTC.

The chain uses TRBV20-1 and TRBJ2-7; D is perhaps TRBD1 (6 bases). The germline gives CDR1 DFQATT, CDR2 SNEGSKA (reference sequence). There are 17 residues in the CDR3. Trimming shortened V by 1 base and J by 6 bases, and 25 bases separated the two germline ends. CDR3: CSARVHRASTPTSEQYF. The CDR3 DNA is TGCAGTGCTAGAGTACACAGGGCGTCTACTCCTACGAGCGAGCAGTACTTC.

The rearrangement uses TRBV29-1 and TRBJ2-1; 11 nucleotides match TRBD2. Germline V lookup: CDR1 SQVTM, CDR2 ANQGSEA. Losses at the gene ends were 5 bases for V and 8 bases for J; bases not matched to a gene: 8. This CDR3 region has 14 residues. CDR3 DNA sequence: TGCAGCGTTACGGGACTAGCGGTTACATATGAGCAGTTCTTC. Its protein is CSVTGLAVTYEQFF.

On this clonotype itself: The junction shows a germline mismatch at one end, possibly a read error. J is TRBJ1-5 and V is TRBV20-1; unclear D gene. The CDR3 contains 10 residues. The germline CDR1 and CDR2 sequences are DFQATT and SNEGSKA (reference sequence). In DNA, the CDR3 is TGCAGTGCGATAAATCAGGCCCAGCATTTT. It encodes CSAINQAQHF.

The chain recombines TRBV29-1 with TRBJ1-5; 7 bases agree with TRBD1. Germline assignment: CDR1 SQVTM and CDR2 ANQGSEA. The CDR3 contains 14 residues. With V trimmed by 6 bases and J by 2 bases, 7 bases remained unmatched. CDR3 bases: TGCAGCGTGCTACAGGGGTATGGCAATCAGCCCCAGCATTTT. Translation: CSVLQGYGNQPQHF.

The chain recombines TRBV27 with TRBJ2-7, with 8 bases fitting TRBD2. Germline trimming cut 2 bases from V and 3 bases from J; bases unmatched to any gene: 6. The CDR3 sequence is 15 residues long. CDR1 and CDR2 from the germline V gene are MNHEY and SMNVEV (reference sequence). As DNA, the CDR3 is TGTGCCAGCAGTTTAAGGTCCGGGGGGGGCTACGAGCAGTACTTC. Amino acid sequence: CASSLRSGGGYEQYF.

The chain couples TRBV2 to TRBJ2-7; D may be TRBD2 (5 bases). The CDR3 is 13 residues long. Germline V gene sequence: CDR1 SNHLY, CDR2 FYNNEI. The V and J ends lost 3 bases and 4 bases respectively, with 10 bases between them. DNA for the CDR3: TGTGCCAGCAGTGAGGGAGACGGATACGAGCAGTACTTC. Its protein product is CASSEGDGYEQYF.

The V and J genes are TRBV20-1 and TRBJ2-1; either TRBD1 or TRBD2 may supply D (5 bases each). V was clipped by 3 bases and J by 2 bases, with 14 bases between them. The CDR3 runs 15 residues. Germline loops: CDR1 DFQATT, CDR2 SNEGSKA (reference sequence). CDR3 residues: CSASRGVEPYNEQFF. The CDR3 nucleotides are TGCAGTGCTAGTCGGGGCGTCGAGCCCTACAATGAGCAGTTCTTC.

The chain combines TRBV28 with TRBJ2-6; D may match TRBD1 or TRBD2 (6 bases each). The CDR3 runs to 19 residues. Trimming took 3 bases from V and 4 from J, leaving 22 bases between them. Per germline, CDR1 MDHEN and CDR2 SYDVKM. The chain's CDR3 is CASSLGGRGLGVGANVLTF. CDR3 DNA sequence: TGTGCCAGCAGTTTGGGGGGCAGGGGCCTTGGTGTCGGGGCCAACGTCCTGACTTTC. Full variable domain (remainder filled in from reference TRBV28 and TRBJ2-6): DVKVTQSSRYLVKRTGEKVFLECVQDMDHENMFWYRQDPGLGLRLIYFSYDVKMKEKGDIPEGYSVSREKKERFSLILESASTNQTSMYLCASSLGGRGLGVGANVLTFGAGSRLTVL.

This clonotype showed up just a few times. The chain has TRBV5-1 and TRBJ2-7; 9 nucleotides agree with TRBD1. V trimming: 2 bases; J trimming: 3 bases; junction bases outside the gene matches: 6. CDR3 length: 15 amino acids. Looked up from germline, CDR1 is SGHRS and CDR2 is YFSETQ. CDR3 region: CASSFGGTGIYEQYF. Written as DNA, the CDR3 is TGCGCCAGCAGCTTTGGCGGGACAGGGATCTACGAGCAGTACTTC.

This clonotype was seen more than once but under ten times. V is TRBV6-6 and J is TRBJ2-3; 13 nucleotides match TRBD2. The CDR3 extends over 16 amino acids. Germline CDR1 and CDR2: MNHNY and SVGAGI (reference sequence). V was pared by 5 bases and J by 8 bases, with 10 bases of the junction left unmatched. CDR3 nucleotides: TGTGCCAGCAGTCGAACTAGCGGGGGGGCAACTCCTACGCAGTATTTT. It yields the protein CASSRTSGGATPTQYF.

A few counts support this clonotype. J is TRBJ2-3 and V is TRBV6-5; D is ambiguous. This CDR3 is built from 14 residues. V dropped 0 bases and J dropped 4 bases, with 8 bases sitting between them. Germline CDR1 reads MNHEY; CDR2 reads SVGAGI. Here the CDR3 reads CASSYSRQSDTQYF. The CDR3 coding sequence is TGTGCCAGCAGTTACTCCAGGCAGTCAGATACGCAGTATTTT.